Listed below are T cell receptor beta chains from one sample, sequenced in a study of glioma-infiltrating T cells. TCRdb processed the multiplex PCR reads anew with MiXCR; each CDR3 protein has one entry. This sample has fewer than 90,000 distinct CDR3 sequences, with less than 30% found just once. Sequenced sample: glioma tissue, nonneoplastic brain tissue, or PBMCs (not recorded which). Receptors were obtained from a human donor with low-grade glioma or glioblastoma, undergoing nonglioma brain surgery, or in good health (not recorded which). CDR3s include the opening cysteine and the closing phenylalanine or tryptophan. D genes are given only for firm matches. Expanded clones are given a class, and other clones once, few, many or no size at all.

d_call	v_call	j_call	clone_size	cdr3_aa	cdr3_nt
TRBD1	TRBV20-1	TRBJ1-1	medium-sized	CSARRQGPNTEAFF	TGCAGTGCCCGACGACAGGGACCGAACACTGAAGCTTTCTTT
-	TRBV12-3/TRBV12-4	TRBJ2-7	few	CASRGGAYEQYF	TGTGCCAGCCGGGGTGGGGCCTACGAGCAGTACTTC
-	TRBV5-1	TRBJ2-1	few	CASSLIRTGYNEQFF	TGCGCCAGCAGTCTGATACGTACAGGTTACAATGAGCAGTTCTTC
TRBD1	TRBV7-2	TRBJ2-7	-	CASSLTTGLREQYF	TGTGCCAGCAGCCTAACGACAGGGCTCCGCGAGCAGTACTTC
TRBD1	TRBV3-1	TRBJ1-6	many	CASSLRGGTFNSPLHF	TGTGCCAGCAGCCTTCGAGGGGGCACCTTCAATTCACCCCTCCACTTT
-	TRBV20-1	TRBJ1-2	many	CSAPQFGQGYTF	TGCAGTGCCCCACAGTTCGGGCAGGGCTACACCTTC
TRBD1	TRBV3-1	TRBJ1-1	many	CASSQESLGQAVSTEAFF	TGTGCCAGCAGCCAAGAATCCCTGGGACAGGCGGTCAGCACTGAAGCTTTCTTT
-	TRBV7-2	TRBJ1-1	many	CASSSGQSREAFF	TGTGCCAGCAGCTCAGGACAGTCTAGGGAAGCTTTCTTT
TRBD1	TRBV3-1	TRBJ1-2	-	CASSRNTGVYGYTF	TGTGCCAGCAGCCGGAACACAGGGGTCTATGGCTACACCTTC
-	TRBV29-1	TRBJ2-5	few	CSVERARGETQYF	TGCAGCGTTGAAAGGGCTAGGGGAGAGACCCAGTACTTC
-	TRBV6-2/TRBV6-3	TRBJ2-3	many	CARATDTQYF	TGTGCCAGGGCCACAGATACGCAGTATTTT
-	TRBV20-1	TRBJ2-7	many	CSAREGRREQYF	TGCAGTGCTAGGGAAGGCAGGCGCGAGCAGTACTTC
TRBD1	TRBV12-3/TRBV12-4	TRBJ2-1	many	CASSSWDRGKGEQFF	TGTGCCAGCAGCTCCTGGGACAGGGGGAAAGGCGAGCAGTTCTTC
-	TRBV7-9	TRBJ1-1	-	CASNPRGTEAFF	TGTGCCAGTAATCCTAGAGGAACTGAAGCTTTCTTT
-	TRBV12-3/TRBV12-4	TRBJ2-7	-	CASNFRGGTLSYEQYF	TGTGCCAGCAATTTCAGGGGGGGCACCTTATCCTACGAGCAGTACTTC
-	TRBV7-2	TRBJ2-5	few	CASSGAGLPGKETQHF	TGTGCCAGCAGCGGAGCCGGACTCCCGGGAAAAGAGACCCAGCACTTC
-	TRBV3-1	TRBJ2-7	few	CASSPRVYEQYF	TGTGCCAGCAGTCCCCGGGTCTACGAGCAGTACTTC
-	TRBV5-4	TRBJ1-1	many	CASIGWNTEAFF	TGTGCCTCGATCGGGTGGAACACTGAAGCTTTCTTT
TRBD1	TRBV6-1	TRBJ1-2	many	CASRRTGVYGYTF	TGTGCCAGCAGACGTACAGGGGTTTATGGCTACACCTTC
-	TRBV19	TRBJ2-7	medium-sized	CASSISANEQYF	TGTGCCAGTAGTATATCGGCCAACGAGCAGTACTTC
-	TRBV5-1	TRBJ2-7	few	CASSQSGAPYEQYF	TGCGCCAGCAGCCAATCGGGTGCCCCCTACGAGCAGTACTTC
-	TRBV15	TRBJ2-2	many	CATSRGRGGPNTGELFF	TGTGCCACCAGCAGGGGGAGAGGGGGGCCGAACACCGGGGAGCTGTTTTTT
TRBD2	TRBV6-1	TRBJ2-2	many	CASSPWTSGGTGELFF	TGTGCCAGCAGTCCTTGGACTAGCGGGGGAACCGGGGAGCTGTTTTTT
-	TRBV5-1	TRBJ1-2	many	CASSHEKGINYGYTF	TGCGCCAGCAGCCACGAGAAAGGGATTAACTATGGCTACACCTTC
-	TRBV4-1	TRBJ1-2	many	CASSRGGASRYTF	TGCGCCAGCAGCCGGGGGGGCGCATCACGCTACACCTTC
-	TRBV12-5	TRBJ2-5	-	CASGLVEETQYF	TGTGCTAGTGGTTTGGTCGAAGAGACCCAGTACTTC
TRBD1	TRBV6-1	TRBJ1-5	many	CASRSQGLGNQPQHF	TGTGCCAGCAGATCACAGGGGCTCGGCAATCAGCCCCAGCATTTT
-	TRBV25-1	TRBJ2-7	many	CASSLTQGPYEQYF	TGTGCCAGCAGCCTAACGCAGGGGCCTTACGAGCAGTACTTC
-	TRBV19	TRBJ1-5	-	CASRKDMGTRSQPQHF	TGTGCCAGTAGAAAAGATATGGGGACACGGAGTCAGCCCCAGCATTTT
-	TRBV9	TRBJ2-3	-	CASSVLRGRAGDTQYF	TGTGCCAGTTCGGTCCTTAGGGGGAGGGCCGGAGATACGCAGTATTTT
-	TRBV9	TRBJ2-3	-	CASSVTGSTSTDTQYF	TGTGCCAGCAGCGTCACTGGCAGCACTAGCACAGATACGCAGTATTTT
-	TRBV4-1	TRBJ2-7	many	CASSQGEGGTGYYEQYF	TGCGCCAGCAGCCAAGGAGAGGGGGGGACAGGATACTACGAGCAGTACTTC
TRBD2	TRBV20-1	TRBJ2-1	many	CSAPGLAGDRQFF	TGCAGTGCTCCGGGACTAGCGGGAGATCGGCAGTTCTTC
TRBD2	TRBV20-1	TRBJ2-5	many	CSAREGGVETQYF	TGCAGTGCTAGAGAGGGGGGGGTGGAGACCCAGTACTTC
-	TRBV20-1	TRBJ2-5	many	CSASAGKGETQYF	TGCAGTGCTAGTGCAGGGAAGGGAGAGACCCAGTACTTC
-	TRBV18	TRBJ1-3	many	CASSPTRTVSGNTIYF	TGTGCCAGCTCACCAACCCGGACCGTCTCTGGAAACACCATATATTTT
TRBD1	TRBV2	TRBJ2-1	many	CASSVNRGRPNEQFF	TGTGCCAGCAGTGTTAACAGGGGGCGCCCCAATGAGCAGTTCTTC
-	TRBV6-1	TRBJ1-1	many	CASSSRQIHTEAFF	TGTGCCAGCAGTAGCCGACAGATACACACTGAAGCTTTCTTT
-	TRBV12-3/TRBV12-4	TRBJ2-3	many	CASSSRVVVDTQYF	TGTGCCAGCAGTTCCCGGGTTGTGGTGGATACGCAGTATTTT
TRBD1	TRBV7-9	TRBJ1-3	many	CASSRQGAIGNTIYF	TGTGCCAGCAGCCGACAGGGGGCGATTGGAAACACCATATATTTT
-	TRBV5-1	TRBJ1-1	many	CASSLAGLREEAFF	TGCGCCAGCAGCTTGGCCGGCTTGCGAGAGGAAGCTTTCTTT
TRBD1	TRBV4-1	TRBJ1-3	-	CASSQVGGPSGNTIYF	TGCGCCAGCAGCCAAGTAGGGGGCCCCTCTGGAAACACCATATATTTT
TRBD1	TRBV14	TRBJ1-6	many	CASSPGTAYNSPLHF	TGTGCCAGCAGTCCCGGGACAGCCTATAATTCACCCCTCCACTTT
-	TRBV29-1	TRBJ2-2	-	CGVCRDLNTGELFF	TGCGGCGTCTGCCGGGACTTGAACACCGGGGAGCTGTTTTTT
TRBD2	TRBV4-1	TRBJ2-1	many	CASSQDQASGRGKQFF	TGCGCCAGCAGCCAAGATCAGGCTAGCGGGAGGGGCAAGCAGTTCTTC
TRBD2	TRBV12-3/TRBV12-4	TRBJ2-1	-	CASSFSGGSLNEQFF	TGTGCCAGCAGTTTTTCCGGGGGGTCCCTCAATGAGCAGTTCTTC
TRBD1	TRBV6-6	TRBJ2-5	many	CASRTRQGAKQETQYF	TGTGCCAGCAGGACTCGACAGGGGGCGAAGCAAGAGACCCAGTACTTC
-	TRBV6-1	TRBJ2-1	many	CASSNRQITGNEQFF	TGTGCCAGCAGCAATAGACAGATTACGGGCAATGAGCAGTTCTTC
TRBD1	TRBV20-1	TRBJ1-1	-	CSATQTGGTEAFF	TGCAGTGCTACCCAGACAGGGGGTACTGAAGCTTTCTTT